One and the same sample provided the 23 T cell receptor beta chains below, sequenced in a study of T cell changes during pregnancy in multiple sclerosis. Repertoires were generated with immunoSEQ multiplex PCR, while TCRdb's copy carries only in-frame clones and drops some. The sample lists around 31,000 clones; around nine tenths were seen once. This material consisted of CD4+ T cells from peripheral blood mononuclear cells, taken in the first trimester of pregnancy. The receptors originated from a female donor with multiple sclerosis, enrolled in a pregnancy study.

The V call is TRBV5-1, the J call TRBJ2-7; a possible D gene is TRBD1 (5 bases). CDR3 length: 14 residues. Germline CDR1 and CDR2: SGHRS and YFSETQ. V lost 0 bases, J lost 4 bases, and 11 bases lay in between. The CDR3 loop reads CASSLGQGWYEQYF. The CDR3 DNA sequence: TGCGCCAGCAGCTTGGGGCAGGGTTGGTACGAGCAGTACTTC. Complete variable domain (other parts from reference TRBV5-1 and TRBJ2-7): KAGVTQTPRYLIKTRGQQVTLSCSPISGHRSVSWYQQTPGQGLQFLFEYFSETQRNKGNFPGRFSGRQFSNSRSEMNVSTLELGDSALYLCASSLGQGWYEQYFGPGTRLTVT.

The chain employs TRBV9 and TRBJ1-5, with 8 nucleotides matching TRBD1. From germline, CDR1 is SGDLS and CDR2 YYNGEE. CDR3 length equals 15 residues. The J segment lost 5 bases and the V segment lost 4 bases, leaving 8 bases of the junction unmatched. The chain's CDR3 is CASSSAGQGDQPQHF. CDR3 in DNA: TGTGCCAGCAGCTCCGCTGGACAGGGCGATCAGCCCCAGCATTTT.

This clone was counted only a few times. This rearrangement joins TRBV2 to TRBJ1-2; D possibly corresponds to TRBD1 (5 bases). V was cut by 4 bases and J by 8 bases, with 14 bases left in between. The CDR3 loop spans 13 amino acids. Germline V lookup: CDR1 SNHLY, CDR2 FYNNEI. The CDR3 spells CASSGTPRGGYTF. Here the CDR3 DNA reads TGTGCCAGCAGTGGGACACCGCGAGGCGGCTACACCTTC. The complete variable domain, with remaining parts taken from reference TRBV2 and TRBJ1-2, reads EPEVTQTPSHQVTQMGQEVILRCVPISNHLYFYWYRQILGQKVEFLVSFYNNEISEKSEIFDDQFSVERPDGSNFTLKIRSTKLEDSAMYFCASSGTPRGGYTFGSGTRLTVV.

This clone was recorded once. This rearrangement joins TRBV2 to TRBJ1-1; 7 bases line up with TRBD1. V shed 6 bases and J 8 bases; nucleotides not matched to a gene: 9. The CDR3 covers 13 residues. Germline V gene sequence: CDR1 SNHLY, CDR2 FYNNEI. CDR3 in DNA: TGTGCCAGCAGCGTAACAGGGGTGTCGGAAGCTTTCTTT. This sequence encodes CASSVTGVSEAFF.

In its sample, this clone was seen once. The chain uses TRBV5-4 and TRBJ1-1; weak D call: TRBD1 (6 bases). The germline V and J ends were trimmed by 5 bases and 1 base, with 9 bases remaining between them. The CDR3 spans 13 residues. Germline assignment: CDR1 SGHNT and CDR2 YYREEE (reference sequence). Here the CDR3 reads CASSSGQNTEAFF. The CDR3, as DNA: TGTGCCAGCAGTTCGGGACAGAACACTGAAGCTTTCTTT.

The V call is TRBV12-5, the J call TRBJ1-2; possible D gene TRBD1, 6 bases. Germline V gives CDR1 LGHNT, CDR2 FRNRAP. The CDR3 contains 16 residues. Between the trimmed V and J ends, which lost 1 base and 5 bases, there was a span of 17 bases. In DNA, the CDR3 is TGTGCTAGTGGTTTGGGGGCCGGACAGCGTGGGTATGGCTACACCTTC. It yields the protein CASGLGAGQRGYGYTF.

The CDR3 DNA is TGTGCCAGCAGTTACCCCGGGGGGGAGCAGTACTTC. It translates to CASSYPGGEQYF. The chain has TRBV6-5 and TRBJ2-7, with 7 bases that match TRBD2. After removal of 2 bases from V and 7 bases from J, the junction contained 2 bases not matched to a gene. The germline V gene encodes CDR1 MNHEY and CDR2 SVGAGI. The CDR3 has 12 amino acids.

This clone was observed a single time. The rearrangement joins TRBV19 to TRBJ1-2; D is possibly TRBD1 (6 bases). The CDR3 has 15 amino acids. V gave up 4 bases and J gave up 4 bases, with 16 bases separating them. Per germline, CDR1 LNHDA and CDR2 SQIVND (reference sequence). The CDR3 here is CASSRVRTASYGYTF. Here the CDR3 DNA reads TGTGCCAGTAGTAGAGTCAGGACAGCCTCCTATGGCTACACCTTC.

This chain links TRBV7-8 with TRBJ2-5; 8 nucleotides match TRBD1. V gave up 7 bases and J gave up 3 bases; unmatched junction bases: 10. Germline CDR1 reads SGHVS; CDR2 reads FQNEAQ. This CDR3 comprises 15 residues. CDR3 coding DNA: TGTGCCAGCACAGGGACAGGCGCTACCGAAGAGACCCAGTACTTC. Translation: CASTGTGATEETQYF.

The V gene is TRBV5-1, the J gene TRBJ1-4; possible D gene TRBD1, 5 bases. Germline values: CDR1 SGHRS, CDR2 YFSETQ. The length of the CDR3 is 14 residues. V lost 0 bases to trimming and J lost 8 bases, with 11 bases between them. The CDR3: CASSLGGRGEKLFF. Here the CDR3 DNA reads TGCGCCAGCAGCTTGGGGGGCAGAGGAGAAAAACTGTTTTTT.

This clone occurred once. The CDR3 spells CASSLGTSGSREFF. Here the CDR3 DNA reads TGTGCCAGCAGCTTAGGGACTAGCGGGTCAAGAGAGTTCTTC. The chain recombines TRBV7-2 with TRBJ2-1, with 11 bases lining up with TRBD2. CDR1 and CDR2 from the germline V gene are SGHTA and FQGNSA. CDR3 length equals 14 residues. Trimming removed 1 base from V and 14 bases from J; junction bases left unmatched: 7.

The chain couples TRBV6-5 to TRBJ1-3; D perhaps matches TRBD1 (5 bases). Germline values: CDR1 MNHEY, CDR2 SVGAGI. The V gene lost 0 bases and the J gene lost 4 bases, with 10 bases spanning the gap. This CDR3 is 15 amino acids long. Here the CDR3 DNA reads TGTGCCAGCAGTTACTCAGGGGATGGGGGAAACACCATATATTTT. Its protein product is CASSYSGDGGNTIYF.

J is TRBJ2-1 and V is TRBV9; 7 nucleotides line up with TRBD1. CDR3 size: 13 residues. J lost 9 bases, V lost 0 bases, and 3 bases had no gene match. Germline assignment: CDR1 SGDLS and CDR2 YYNGEE. In DNA, the CDR3 is TGTGCCAGCAGCGTAGCTAGGGGGCTTGAGCAGTTCTTC. It specifies CASSVARGLEQFF.

This clone has only one observation. The chain links TRBV19 to TRBJ1-5; tentative D call: TRBD1 (5 bases). From germline, CDR1 is LNHDA and CDR2 SQIVND (reference sequence). CDR3 length: 13 residues. V was cut by 7 bases and J by 7 bases, with 14 bases left in between. CDR3 amino acids: CASTYGSGQPQHF. CDR3 bases: TGTGCCAGTACCTACGGGTCAGGGCAGCCCCAGCATTTT.

The chain employs TRBV4-1 and TRBJ1-3, with a weak D call TRBD1 (6 bases). V shed 1 base and J shed 0 bases, with 13 bases lying between them. The length of the CDR3 is 17 residues. CDR1 is MGHRA and CDR2 is YSYEKL in the germline V gene. The CDR3 protein is CASSQGDTFLSGNTIYF. In DNA form, the CDR3 reads TGCGCCAGCAGCCAAGGGGACACCTTCCTCTCTGGAAACACCATATATTTT.

V and J are TRBV5-5 and TRBJ1-2; D unresolved. V was clipped by 4 bases and J by 4 bases, with 17 bases between them. Germline lookup yields CDR1 SGHKS and CDR2 YYEKEE (reference sequence). The CDR3 consists of 15 residues. The CDR3 coding sequence is TGTGCCAGCAGCCCCCACCCGATTTTGGCCTATGGCTACACCTTC. Residues: CASSPHPILAYGYTF.

V gene TRBV19 combines with J gene TRBJ2-7; tentative D call: TRBD2 (5 bases). Per the germline V gene, CDR1 is LNHDA and CDR2 is SQIVND (reference sequence). The V and J ends lost 5 bases and 2 bases respectively, with 13 bases between them. The CDR3 sequence is 14 residues long. CDR3 in DNA: TGTGCCAGTAGTCCGAGACGGCGGGCCTACGAGCAGTACTTC. This gives the protein CASSPRRRAYEQYF.

V gene TRBV18 combines with J gene TRBJ1-1; 11 bases are shared with TRBD1. Per germline, CDR1 KGHSH and CDR2 LQKENI. The V and J ends lost 3 bases and 4 bases, in that order; junction bases with no gene match: 4. The CDR3 totals 15 residues. The CDR3 DNA reads TGTGCCAGCTCACCCATGGGGACAGGGGGCACTGAAGCTTTCTTT. Its translation is CASSPMGTGGTEAFF.

The V call is TRBV2, the J call TRBJ2-3; 8 positions match TRBD1. After removal of 4 bases from V and 3 bases from J, the junction contained 3 bases not matched to a gene. The CDR3 totals 14 residues. Germline V gene data show CDR1 as SNHLY and CDR2 as FYNNEI. CDR3 DNA: TGTGCCAGCAGTGCTCGGACAGGGACAGATACGCAGTATTTT. As protein: CASSARTGTDTQYF.

The rearrangement links TRBV5-1 to TRBJ2-5, with TRBD2 identical over 8 bases. Germline trimming cut 3 bases from V and 7 bases from J; bases unmatched to any gene: 17. Germline assignment: CDR1 SGHRS and CDR2 YFSETQ. The CDR3 totals 17 residues. The CDR3 DNA reads TGCGCCAGCAGCTCGGCGGGAGGAGGGAGCGCGTTTGGGACCCAGTACTTC. Its translation: CASSSAGGGSAFGTQYF.

The chain carries TRBV6-6 and TRBJ1-1; 7 bases are a match to TRBD1. The V gene's germline CDR1 is MNHNY and CDR2 SVGAGI (reference sequence). There are 14 residues in the CDR3. The J segment lost 0 bases and the V segment lost 6 bases, leaving 4 bases of the junction unmatched. CDR3 bases: TGTGCCAGCAGCCCGACAGGGTTGAACACTGAAGCTTTCTTT. As protein: CASSPTGLNTEAFF.

The CDR3 protein is CASSLGRGKDTQYF. The CDR3, as DNA: TGCGCCAGCAGCTTGGGCAGGGGGAAAGATACGCAGTATTTT. This chain links TRBV5-1 with TRBJ2-3; 7 nucleotides align to TRBD1. J gave up 5 bases and V 0 bases, and 3 bases lay outside the gene matches. This CDR3 is built from 14 residues. Germline V gene data show CDR1 as SGHRS and CDR2 as YFSETQ. Drawing the rest from reference TRBV5-1 and TRBJ2-3, the complete variable domain is KAGVTQTPRYLIKTRGQQVTLSCSPISGHRSVSWYQQTPGQGLQFLFEYFSETQRNKGNFPGRFSGRQFSNSRSEMNVSTLELGDSALYLCASSLGRGKDTQYFGPGTRLTVL.

This chain joins TRBV4-2 and TRBJ2-5; unclear D gene. CDR1 and CDR2 (germline): LGHNA, YNFKEQ. V lost 0 bases to trimming and J lost 3 bases, with 5 bases between them. The CDR3 is 13 amino acids. The chain's CDR3 is CASSQDLEETQYF. For the CDR3, the DNA is TGTGCCAGCAGCCAAGATCTCGAAGAGACCCAGTACTTC.